The rows below give T cell receptor beta chains drawn from one sample of a study of blood T cell repertoires in COVID-19. The table came from immunoSEQ multiplex PCR; TCRdb's copy has only in-frame clones and leaves some out. The data contain some 240,000 clones, roughly 80% of them seen just once; the ten biggest clones take up roughly 3.2%. The sample comprised PBMCs or T cells enriched from blood (not recorded which). The receptors come from a man between 50 and 59 years old who had recovered from COVID-19. CDR3s include the opening cysteine and the closing phenylalanine or tryptophan. A D gene is named only where the DNA matches it firmly. Size is stated for part of the rows, as once, few or many counts, or as a class when the clone is expanded.

.,TRBV6-5,TRBJ1-5,TRBD1,TGTGCCAGCAGCGCGAAGACAGGGGGCGGACAGCCCCAGCATTTT,CASSAKTGGGQPQHF
.,TRBV27,TRBJ2-5,.,TGTGCCAGCAGTCCTTACAGAGAAGAGACCCAGTACTTC,CASSPYREETQYF
.,TRBV6-2/TRBV6-3,TRBJ1-5,TRBD1,TGTGCCAGCAGTTACAGCGGGGGACAGGGCAGGCAGCCCCAGCATTTT,CASSYSGGQGRQPQHF
once,TRBV18,TRBJ2-1,.,TGTGCCAGCTCACCACGAGGGGGTCGGAGCCCCCAGCCTAGTGAGCAGTTCTTC,CASSPRGGRSPQPSEQFF
.,TRBV28,TRBJ1-1,.,TGTGCCAGCATTGGCAGGGCCTCAGGGGACACTGAAGCTTTCTTT,CASIGRASGDTEAFF
.,TRBV6-5,TRBJ2-2,.,TGTGCCAGCAGTCGAGGGTTAATGACCGGGGAGCTGTTTTTT,CASSRGLMTGELFF
.,TRBV5-4,TRBJ1-1,.,TGTGCCAGCCTGCGGGGCGGGAACACTGAAGCTTTCTTT,CASLRGGNTEAFF
few,TRBV3-1/TRBV3-2,TRBJ2-1,.,TGTGCCAGCAGCCAAGGGCAGGTGTACTCCTACAATGAGCAGTTCTTC,CASSQGQVYSYNEQFF
.,TRBV2,TRBJ2-7,TRBD1,TGTGCCAGCAGCCCACAGGGGTACGAGCAGTACTTC,CASSPQGYEQYF
.,TRBV28,TRBJ2-5,TRBD2,TGTGCCAGCAGTTCCCTCGCGGGAGGGCATCGCGAGACCCAGTACTTC,CASSSLAGGHRETQYF
.,TRBV18,TRBJ2-5,.,TGTGCCAGCTCACCACCAATGACTCCTCAAGAGACCCAGTACTTC,CASSPPMTPQETQYF
.,TRBV7-2,TRBJ2-7,TRBD2,TGTGCCAGCAGCTTAGGGGGTACGGGAGGGTCCTACGAGCAGTACTTC,CASSLGGTGGSYEQYF
.,TRBV3-1/TRBV3-2,TRBJ1-1,.,TGTGCCAGCAGCCAAATGACAGGACGACTAGAAGCTTTCTTT,CASSQMTGRLEAFF
few,TRBV5-1,TRBJ1-5,TRBD1,TGCGCCAGCAGCAAGACCCCAGGGGGCCATCAGCCCCAGCATTTT,CASSKTPGGHQPQHF